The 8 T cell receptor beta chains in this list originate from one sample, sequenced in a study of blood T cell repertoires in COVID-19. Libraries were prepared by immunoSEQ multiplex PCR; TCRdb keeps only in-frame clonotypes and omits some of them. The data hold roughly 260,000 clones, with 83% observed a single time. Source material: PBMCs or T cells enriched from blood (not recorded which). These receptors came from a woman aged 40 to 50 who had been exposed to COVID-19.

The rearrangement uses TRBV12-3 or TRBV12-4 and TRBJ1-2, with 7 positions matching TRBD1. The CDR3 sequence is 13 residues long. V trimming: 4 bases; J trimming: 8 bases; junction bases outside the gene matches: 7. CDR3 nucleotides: TGTGCCAGCAGTTCGCAAACAGGGGCCGGCTACACCTTC. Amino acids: CASSSQTGAGYTF.

DNA of the CDR3: TGCGCCAGCAGCCAAGAACCCAGCGGGGAACCTTACAATGAGCAGTTCTTC. Its protein is CASSQEPSGEPYNEQFF. V is TRBV4-3 and J is TRBJ2-1, with 7 bases aligning to TRBD2. The CDR3 extends over 17 amino acids. CDR1 LGHNA and CDR2 YSLEER come from the germline V gene. J was trimmed by 4 bases and V by 0 bases; bases with no gene match: 9.

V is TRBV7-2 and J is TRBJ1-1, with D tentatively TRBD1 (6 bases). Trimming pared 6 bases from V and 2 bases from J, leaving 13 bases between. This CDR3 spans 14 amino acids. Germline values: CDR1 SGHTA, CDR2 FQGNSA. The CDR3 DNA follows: TGTGCCAGCAGTCCAGACAGGACTAACACTGAAGCTTTCTTT. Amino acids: CASSPDRTNTEAFF.

CDR3 nucleotides: TGTGCCAGCAGCGGCATTCTCGATGTAGATGGCTACACCTTC. Amino acids: CASSGILDVDGYTF. The rearrangement links TRBV9 to TRBJ1-2; D gene uncertain. CDR3 length: 14 residues. The ends were cut back, 3 bases at V and 6 bases at J, with 15 bases in the middle. Per the germline V gene, CDR1 is SGDLS and CDR2 is YYNGEE.

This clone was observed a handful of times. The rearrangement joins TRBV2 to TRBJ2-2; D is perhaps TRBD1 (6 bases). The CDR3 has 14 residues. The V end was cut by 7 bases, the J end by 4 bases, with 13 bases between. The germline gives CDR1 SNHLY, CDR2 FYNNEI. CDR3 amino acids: CASIKDRFTGELFF. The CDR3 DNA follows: TGTGCCAGCATAAAGGACAGATTCACCGGGGAGCTGTTTTTT.

The CDR3 DNA is TGTGCCAGCAGCTTGGCGGGGGAGTACACTGAAGCTTTCTTT. Amino acids: CASSLAGEYTEAFF. The chain joins TRBV7-9 to TRBJ1-1; D is possibly TRBD1 (5 bases). This CDR3 is 14 amino acids long. Per germline, CDR1 SEHNR and CDR2 FQNEAQ (reference sequence). V gave up 3 bases and J gave up 3 bases, with 11 bases separating them.

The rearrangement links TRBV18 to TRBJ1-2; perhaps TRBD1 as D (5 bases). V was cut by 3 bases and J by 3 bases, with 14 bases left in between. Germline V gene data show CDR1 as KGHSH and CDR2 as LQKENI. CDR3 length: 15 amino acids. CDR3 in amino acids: CASSPSVGGDYGYTF. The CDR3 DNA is TGTGCCAGCTCACCCTCGGTGGGGGGAGACTATGGCTACACCTTC.

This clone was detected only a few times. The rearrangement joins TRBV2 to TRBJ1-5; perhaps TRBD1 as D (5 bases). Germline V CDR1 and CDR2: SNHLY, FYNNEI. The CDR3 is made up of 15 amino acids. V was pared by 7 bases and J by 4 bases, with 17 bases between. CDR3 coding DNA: TGTGCCAGCAATAAGGGGCAGGGCGATAATCAGCCCCAGCATTTT. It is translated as CASNKGQGDNQPQHF. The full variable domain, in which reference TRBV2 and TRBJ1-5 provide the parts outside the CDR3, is EPEVTQTPSHQVTQMGQEVILRCVPISNHLYFYWYRQILGQKVEFLVSFYNNEISEKSEIFDDQFSVERPDGSNFTLKIRSTKLEDSAMYFCASNKGQGDNQPQHFGDGTRLSIL.